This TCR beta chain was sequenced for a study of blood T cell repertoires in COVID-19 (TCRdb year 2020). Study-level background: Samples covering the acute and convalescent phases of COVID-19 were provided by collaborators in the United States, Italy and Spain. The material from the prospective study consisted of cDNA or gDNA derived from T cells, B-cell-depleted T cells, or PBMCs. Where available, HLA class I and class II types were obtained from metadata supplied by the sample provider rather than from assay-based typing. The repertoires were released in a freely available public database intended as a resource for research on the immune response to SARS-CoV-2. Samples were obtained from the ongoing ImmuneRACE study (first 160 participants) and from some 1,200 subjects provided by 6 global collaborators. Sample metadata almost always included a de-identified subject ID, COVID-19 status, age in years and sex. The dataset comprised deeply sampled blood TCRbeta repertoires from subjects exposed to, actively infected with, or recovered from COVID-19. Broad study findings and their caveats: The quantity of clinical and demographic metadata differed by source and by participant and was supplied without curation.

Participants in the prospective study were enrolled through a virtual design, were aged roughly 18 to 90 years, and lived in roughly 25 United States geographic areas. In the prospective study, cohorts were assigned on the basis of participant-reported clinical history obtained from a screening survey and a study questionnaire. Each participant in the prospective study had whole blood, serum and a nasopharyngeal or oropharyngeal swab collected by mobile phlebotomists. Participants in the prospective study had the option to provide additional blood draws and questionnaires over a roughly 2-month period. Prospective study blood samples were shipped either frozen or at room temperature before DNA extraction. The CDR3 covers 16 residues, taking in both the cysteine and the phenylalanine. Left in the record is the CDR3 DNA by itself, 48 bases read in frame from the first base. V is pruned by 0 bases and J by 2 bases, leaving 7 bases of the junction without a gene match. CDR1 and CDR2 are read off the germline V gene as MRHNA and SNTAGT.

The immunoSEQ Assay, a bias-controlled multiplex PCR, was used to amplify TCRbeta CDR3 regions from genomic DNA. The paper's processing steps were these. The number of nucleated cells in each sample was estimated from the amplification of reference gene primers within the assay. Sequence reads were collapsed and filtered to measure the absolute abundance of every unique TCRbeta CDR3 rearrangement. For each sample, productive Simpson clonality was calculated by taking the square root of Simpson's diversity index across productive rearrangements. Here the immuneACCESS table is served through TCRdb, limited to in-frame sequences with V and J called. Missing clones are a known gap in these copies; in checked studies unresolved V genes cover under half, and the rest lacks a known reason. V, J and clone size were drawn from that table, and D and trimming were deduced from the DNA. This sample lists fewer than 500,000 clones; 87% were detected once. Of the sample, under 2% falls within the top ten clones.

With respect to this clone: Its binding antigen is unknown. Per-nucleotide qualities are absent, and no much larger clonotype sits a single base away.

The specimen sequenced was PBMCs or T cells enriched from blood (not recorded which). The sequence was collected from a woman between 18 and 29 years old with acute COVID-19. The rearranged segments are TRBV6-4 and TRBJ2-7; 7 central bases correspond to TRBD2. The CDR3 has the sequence CASSDSAGSSPYEQYF. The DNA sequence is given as TGTGCCAGCAGTGACTCAGCGGGGAGTTCACCCTACGAGCAGTACTTC.